These 17 T cell receptor beta chains were all obtained from the same sample, sequenced in a study of cytomegalovirus exposure and HLA in healthy donors. This PCR relied on a set of 60 Vbeta primers and 13 Jbeta primers. The data were produced by immunoSEQ multiplex PCR, yet TCRdb's version contains in-frame clones alone and is incomplete. The data show under 130,000 clones, with almost 70% seen just once and roughly 3.2% held by the top ten. The sample taken for sequencing was PBMCs. The receptors here all came from a man under 40 in good health and CMV-seronegative.

The V gene is TRBV5-1, the J gene TRBJ1-4; D gene uncertain. The CDR3 is made up of 14 amino acids. Germline CDR1 SGHRS, CDR2 YFSETQ. The ends were cut back, 0 bases at V and 11 bases at J, with 14 bases in the middle. The CDR3 loop reads CASSLAETPTKLFF. The CDR3 DNA sequence: TGCGCCAGCAGCTTGGCCGAGACACCGACCAAACTGTTTTTT.

The rearrangement links TRBV7-2 to TRBJ2-7; D is possibly TRBD2 (6 bases). Trimming took 1 base from V and 6 from J, leaving 10 bases between them. CDR1 SGHTA and CDR2 FQGNSA come from the germline V gene. This CDR3 comprises 13 residues. The CDR3 is CASSLGRGIEQYF. CDR3 DNA: TGTGCCAGCAGCTTAGGGCGCGGGATCGAGCAGTACTTC.

The rearrangement joins TRBV7-3 to TRBJ2-5; D not resolved. CDR3 length: 15 residues. The germline V gene has CDR1 SGHTA and CDR2 FQGTGA. V lost 4 bases and J 7 bases, leaving 19 bases between the germline ends. The CDR3 DNA follows: TGTGCCAGCAGCTCAAAAGGCGGAGATTTGGCGACCCAGTACTTC. Translation gives CASSSKGGDLATQYF.

This clone was counted a few times. This chain joins TRBV30 and TRBJ2-1; 9 nucleotides align to TRBD2. Losses at the gene ends were 2 bases for V and 2 bases for J; bases not matched to a gene: 4. This CDR3 has 15 residues. Per germline, CDR1 GTSNPN and CDR2 SVGIG (reference sequence). The CDR3 DNA sequence: TGTGCCTGGAGTTTGGGCGGGGGGGCCTACAATGAGCAGTTCTTC. It yields the protein CAWSLGGGAYNEQFF. Supplemented by reference TRBV30 and TRBJ2-1, the full variable domain reads SQTIHQWPATLVQPVGSPLSLECTVEGTSNPNLYWYRQAAGRGLQLLFYSVGIGQISSEVPQNLSASRPQDRQFILSSKKLLLSDSGFYLCAWSLGGGAYNEQFFGPGTRLTVL.

This chain uses TRBV11-3 with TRBJ2-7; TRBD2 might be the D (7 bases). CDR1 is SGHNT, CDR2 YENEEA, per germline. V was pared by 6 bases and J by 2 bases, with 17 bases between. There are 15 residues in the CDR3. CDR3 amino acids: CASRGGGSGTYEQYF. CDR3 DNA: TGTGCCAGCAGAGGGGGGGGTTCCGGGACCTACGAGCAGTACTTC. Full variable domain (rest looked up from reference TRBV11-3 and TRBJ2-7): EAGVVQSPRYKIIEKKQPVAFWCNPISGHNTLYWYLQNLGQGPELLIRYENEEAVDDSQLPKDRFSAERLKGVDSTLKIQPAELGDSAVYLCASRGGGSGTYEQYFGPGTRLTVT.

Only a few counts were recorded for this clone. J is TRBJ2-1 and V is TRBV11-3; D perhaps matches TRBD1 (6 bases). The CDR3 extends over 14 amino acids. The germline V gene has CDR1 SGHNT and CDR2 YENEEA. With 1 base removed from V and 6 bases from J, the gap between germline ends came to 10 bases. The CDR3 sequence is CASSLVTGINEQFF. CDR3 nucleotide sequence: TGTGCCAGCAGCTTAGTAACAGGGATCAATGAGCAGTTCTTC.

This clone was counted between two and nine times. The V gene is TRBV7-9, the J gene TRBJ2-3; possibly TRBD2 for D (5 bases). V was shortened by 5 bases and J by 2 bases, with 14 bases between the two germline ends. Germline CDR1 is SEHNR and CDR2 is FQNEAQ (reference sequence). The CDR3 sequence is 15 residues long. CDR3 bases: TGTGCCAGCAGCCCCCTCCGAGCGGACACAGATACGCAGTATTTT. Translation gives CASSPLRADTDTQYF.

The genes are TRBV28 and TRBJ2-3, with D possibly TRBD2 on 7 matching bases. Per the germline V gene, CDR1 is MDHEN and CDR2 is SYDVKM. The CDR3 runs 16 residues. V gave up 5 bases and J gave up 4 bases, with 19 bases separating them. DNA for the CDR3: TGTGCCAGCAGTCCCCCTCCAGCGGGACAAGCAGATACGCAGTATTTT. Its translation: CASSPPPAGQADTQYF.

J is TRBJ2-5 and V is TRBV5-1; 14 nucleotides agree with TRBD2. Looked up from germline, CDR1 is SGHRS and CDR2 is YFSETQ. The CDR3 is 16 residues long. Trimming removed 0 bases from V and 4 bases from J; junction bases left unmatched: 2. This chain's CDR3 is CASSLDGLAGGETQYF. In DNA form, the CDR3 reads TGCGCCAGCAGCTTGGATGGACTAGCGGGAGGAGAGACCCAGTACTTC.

Only one count was recorded for this clone. V is TRBV4-3 and J is TRBJ1-5; 10 bases fit TRBD1. Germline lookup yields CDR1 LGHNA and CDR2 YSLEER. The trim removed 2 bases at V and 7 bases at J, leaving 5 bases unmatched. The CDR3 loop spans 15 amino acids. CDR3 bases: TGCGCCAGCAGCCAACGACAGGGGGCTGACCAGCCCCAGCATTTT. Translated: CASSQRQGADQPQHF.

This clone occurred once. The rearrangement links TRBV7-2 to TRBJ2-3; TRBD2 aligns across 11 bases. Per germline, CDR1 SGHTA and CDR2 FQGNSA. The CDR3 is 18 residues long. V dropped 4 bases and J dropped 5; count of bases not matched to a gene: 14. In nucleotides, the CDR3 is TGTGCCAGCAGCTCCTTAGCGGGAGGGCCGGGGAGGAAAGATACGCAGTATTTT. Its translation: CASSSLAGGPGRKDTQYF.

A single count supports this clone. The V gene is TRBV11-3, the J gene TRBJ2-3, with D perhaps TRBD1 (6 bases). From germline, CDR1 is SGHNT and CDR2 YENEEA. There are 16 residues in the CDR3. V was shortened by 4 bases and J by 3 bases, with 17 bases between the two germline ends. This CDR3 reads CASSSVTGATTDTQYF. Written as DNA, the CDR3 is TGTGCCAGCAGCTCAGTGACAGGAGCCACTACAGATACGCAGTATTTT. Based on the CDR3 plus reference TRBV11-3 and TRBJ2-3, the full variable domain is EAGVVQSPRYKIIEKKQPVAFWCNPISGHNTLYWYLQNLGQGPELLIRYENEEAVDDSQLPKDRFSAERLKGVDSTLKIQPAELGDSAVYLCASSSVTGATTDTQYFGPGTRLTVL.

The J gene is TRBJ1-1, the V gene TRBV6-5, with 7 bases fitting TRBD1. With 5 bases clipped from V and 1 base from J, the junction kept 4 bases outside the gene matches. This CDR3 is 14 amino acids long. Germline V gene sequence: CDR1 MNHEY, CDR2 SVGAGI. Here the CDR3 reads CASSDRVTNTEAFF. CDR3 nucleotides: TGTGCCAGCAGTGACAGGGTCACGAACACTGAAGCTTTCTTT.

This chain connects TRBV5-4 to TRBJ2-1; 8 bases match TRBD1. Germline CDR1 and CDR2: SGHNT and YYREEE (reference sequence). V shed 4 bases and J 8 bases; nucleotides not matched to a gene: 17. This CDR3 region has 17 residues. CDR3 sequence: CASSPRTGSKVVDEQFF. CDR3 bases: TGTGCCAGCAGCCCGAGGACAGGGAGTAAGGTAGTTGATGAGCAGTTCTTC.

The genes are TRBV11-2 and TRBJ2-7; TRBD2 is a possible D gene (6 bases). Trimming pared 1 base from V and 6 bases from J, leaving 16 bases between. In germline, CDR1 is SGHAT, CDR2 FQNNGV. The CDR3 contains 15 residues. CDR3 loop: CASSLVSGGYGEQYF. CDR3 coding DNA: TGTGCCAGCAGCTTAGTTAGCGGAGGATACGGCGAGCAGTACTTC.

The genes are TRBV5-4 and TRBJ2-7; TRBD1 aligns across 9 bases. V was clipped by 0 bases and J by 4 bases; unmatched bases: 5. The CDR3 runs 15 residues. Germline V gene lookup returns CDR1 SGHNT and CDR2 YYREEE (reference sequence). The CDR3 DNA reads TGTGCCAGCAGCTTGGGGGGACAGGGTTCTTACGAGCAGTACTTC. Residues: CASSLGGQGSYEQYF.

The J gene is TRBJ1-2, the V gene TRBV4-3, with 9 bases identical to TRBD1. Germline-derived CDR1 and CDR2 are LGHNA and YSLEER. This CDR3 is built from 15 residues. V gave up 0 bases and J gave up 8 bases; unmatched junction bases: 7. The CDR3 reads CASSQDRTGVIGYTF. The CDR3 nucleotides read TGCGCCAGCAGCCAAGACAGGACAGGGGTAATCGGCTACACCTTC.